A single T cell receptor (beta chain) is shown here with its context. What it binds is unknown. This sample was included in a study of blood T cells in healthy people across ages. Findings and limits, study-wide: In older individuals, TCR beta diversity per million T cells was lower, falling roughly linearly with age.

Healthy individuals of Caucasian origin from Russia, aged about 6 to 95, served as donors. The V and J ends lost 1 base and 2 bases respectively, with 10 bases between them. The CDR3 spans 15 residues. Germline V gives CDR1 SGHTA, CDR2 FQGNSA. PCR was performed a second time for about 6 to 12 cycles using a sample-barcoded 5' primer and a J-beta primer mix. No fewer than 3 million CDR3-containing paired-end reads came from each sample. TCRdb re-derived calls from the 5' RACE reads in MiXCR, one entry per CDR3 protein. Among over 1,200,000 distinct CDR3 sequences listed, approximately 59% were seen once.

V and J are TRBV7-2 and TRBJ2-3; perhaps TRBD1 as D (5 bases). This clonotype was sampled from a man aged 18 to 30 in good health. Sequenced material: blood. The CDR3 region is CASSLVDSDTDTQYF. DNA for the CDR3: TGTGCCAGCAGCTTAGTCGACAGCGACACAGATACGCAGTATTTT.